This T cell receptor (beta chain) was obtained from a study of T cells in Graves' hyperthyroidism and ophthalmopathy. Comment on this clonotype: Its antigen is undetermined.

It was RNA transcripts that yielded the amplified TCR beta CDR3 regions. HTBI primers were the set used in a first-round RT-PCR of the TCR CDR3. TCRdb redid the calling of the multiplex PCR reads with MiXCR, one entry per CDR3 protein. The table lists some 500,000 distinct CDR3 sequences, 13% to 15% of them singletons. The hyperthyroidism was newly diagnosed and had lasted under 2 months; the patients were aged 18 to 65. Patients showing uncontrolled infection, other autoimmune disease, pregnancy or lactation were ineligible. In germline, CDR1 is MGHDK, CDR2 SYGVNS. Trimming took 3 bases from V and 7 from J, leaving 16 bases between them. This CDR3 is 15 amino acids long. Points from the study as a whole: Blood samples included most of the expanded thyroid clonotypes exceeding 0.001.

The source is a woman younger than 35 with Graves' hyperthyroidism. The chain employs TRBV25-1 and TRBJ2-1; unclear D gene. Sequenced input: blood. The CDR3 DNA follows: TGTGCCAGCAGTGATGCATTAGGGCGAGCAAATGAGCAGTTCTTC. This gives the protein CASSDALGRANEQFF.